This TCR beta chain was sequenced for a study of blood T cell repertoires in COVID-19. The wider study: Nucleic acid was either cDNA or gDNA, and it came from T cells, B-cell-depleted T cells, or PBMCs.

TCRdb's copy holds only in-frame clones and misses some; the assay was immunoSEQ multiplex PCR. The sample carries tens of thousands of clones, 86% recorded once. This CDR3 comprises 13 residues. Trimming at V came to 1 base and at J to 6 bases, leaving 2 bases not matched to a gene. This chain uses TRBV12-3 or TRBV12-4 with TRBJ2-7, with 8 positions matching TRBD1. This TCR came from a man aged 50 to 59 with active or convalescent COVID-19. The sequenced sample consisted of peripheral blood. CDR3 sequence (DNA): TGTGCCAGCAGTTTAGACAGGGGGGCCGAGCAGTACTTC. Translated: CASSLDRGAEQYF.